Shown below are 21 T cell receptor beta chains from a single sample sequenced in a study of graft-versus-host responses after intestinal transplantation (dated by TCRdb to about 2021). The method was the immunoSEQ multiplex PCR assay. Not all clones reach the TCRdb copy of this immuneACCESS table, which keeps in-frame sequences only. Checked studies attribute under half of the gap to unresolved V genes and leave the rest unexplained. The sample table records about 54,000 clones; about 89% of these occur just once. Clones ranked in the top ten supply around 5.5% of the sample. The sequences come from PBMCs, collected 650 to 670 days after intestinal transplant. The source of these receptors is a human patient who received an intestinal transplant, so some T cells may come from the graft donor.

The rearrangement links TRBV2 to TRBJ2-1; D may be TRBD2 (7 bases). The germline CDR1 and CDR2 sequences are SNHLY and FYNNEI. This CDR3 is built from 11 residues. CDR3: CGWGGHNEQFF. The CDR3 coding sequence is TGTGGCTGGGGGGGGCACAATGAGCAGTTCTTC.

This sequence joins TRBV9 and TRBJ1-2, with a weak D call TRBD1 (5 bases). This CDR3 is 15 amino acids long. Germline CDR1 SGDLS, CDR2 YYNGEE. Trimming removed 3 bases at V and 8 bases at J, with 20 bases between. The chain's CDR3 is CASSAGQVPDTGYTF. The DNA for the CDR3 is TGTGCCAGCAGCGCAGGGCAGGTGCCCGATACGGGCTACACCTTC. The variable domain in full, with the rest retrieved from reference TRBV9 and TRBJ1-2, is DSGVTQTPKHLITATGQRVTLRCSPRSGDLSVYWYQQSLDQGLQFLIQYYNGEERAKGNILERFSAQQFPDLHSELNLSSLELGDSALYFCASSAGQVPDTGYTFGSGTRLTVV.

CDR3 DNA sequence: TGCAGCGTTGAAGGTACAGGGCTCAAAAACATTCAGTACTTC. This translates into CSVEGTGLKNIQYF. The J gene is TRBJ2-4, the V gene TRBV29-1; D may be TRBD1 (6 bases). There are 14 residues in the CDR3. V dropped 1 base and J dropped 3 bases, with 10 bases sitting between them. From germline, CDR1 is SQVTM and CDR2 ANQGSEA.

The chain links TRBV6-5 to TRBJ2-1; the D gene could be TRBD1 or TRBD2 (5 bases each). V gave up 5 bases and J gave up 8 bases, with 13 bases separating them. CDR3 length equals 13 residues. Germline V gene data show CDR1 as MNHEY and CDR2 as SVGAGI. The CDR3 DNA follows: TGTGCCAGCAGTCCTCCGGGACGGCATGAGCAGTTCTTC. This codes for CASSPPGRHEQFF.

The V call is TRBV5-1, the J call TRBJ1-1; possible D gene TRBD1, 5 bases. CDR1 and CDR2 (germline): SGHRS, YFSETQ. This CDR3 is built from 17 residues. V shed 0 bases and J shed 3 bases, with 18 bases lying between them. DNA of the CDR3: TGCGCCAGCAGCTTGGCCAGGGAGACGATAGACGACACTGAAGCTTTCTTT. Translated: CASSLARETIDDTEAFF. The whole variable domain, filled in from reference TRBV5-1 and TRBJ1-1, reads KAGVTQTPRYLIKTRGQQVTLSCSPISGHRSVSWYQQTPGQGLQFLFEYFSETQRNKGNFPGRFSGRQFSNSRSEMNVSTLELGDSALYLCASSLARETIDDTEAFFGQGTRLTVV.

The chain joins TRBV7-9 to TRBJ1-4; D may be TRBD1 (5 bases). Germline V gene lookup returns CDR1 SEHNR and CDR2 FQNEAQ (reference sequence). V was pared by 4 bases and J by 0 bases, with 15 bases between. This CDR3 comprises 17 residues. In DNA, the CDR3 is TGTGCCAGCAGCTGGCCATTGGGGACGCCAACTAATGAAAAACTGTTTTTT. Translating gives CASSWPLGTPTNEKLFF.

For this clone: At one boundary the junction diverges from the germline segment, which might be a read error. The gene calls are TRBV5-1 and TRBJ2-1, with D possibly matching TRBD2 (6 bases). The germline V gene encodes CDR1 SGHRS and CDR2 YFSETQ. The CDR3 length is 14 residues. CDR3 amino acids: CASSKGLFLNERFF. In nucleotides, the CDR3 is TGCGCCAGCAGCAAGGGACTTTTCCTCAATGAGCGGTTCTTC.

The chain carries TRBV10-1 and TRBJ2-2; no clear D. The germline V and J ends were trimmed by 3 bases and 8 bases, with 7 bases remaining between them. Germline CDR1 reads WNHNN; CDR2 reads SYGVQD (reference sequence). The CDR3 has 12 amino acids. CDR3 sequence: CASSEVVGELFF. CDR3 nucleotides: TGCGCCAGCAGTGAAGTCGTAGGGGAGCTGTTTTTT.

V is TRBV7-9 and J is TRBJ2-7, with TRBD2 matching over 11 bases. CDR1 is SEHNR, CDR2 FQNEAQ, per germline (reference sequence). This CDR3 contains 14 residues. The J segment lost 5 bases and the V segment lost 3 bases, leaving 3 bases of the junction unmatched. CDR3 region: CASSFSGGADEQYF. The CDR3 nucleotides are TGTGCCAGCAGCTTTAGCGGGGGGGCCGACGAGCAGTACTTC.

This chain connects TRBV2 to TRBJ2-1, with D possibly TRBD1 on 5 matching bases. Looked up from germline, CDR1 is SNHLY and CDR2 is FYNNEI. The germline V and J ends were trimmed by 3 bases and 3 bases, with 15 bases remaining between them. The CDR3 extends over 16 amino acids. The CDR3 nucleotides read TGTGCCAGCAGTGACGAGGTGGGGCAGGTCTACAATGAGCAGTTCTTC. The encoded protein is CASSDEVGQVYNEQFF. The entire variable domain, with the rest obtained from reference TRBV2 and TRBJ2-1, is as follows: EPEVTQTPSHQVTQMGQEVILRCVPISNHLYFYWYRQILGQKVEFLVSFYNNEISEKSEIFDDQFSVERPDGSNFTLKIRSTKLEDSAMYFCASSDEVGQVYNEQFFGPGTRLTVL.

The genes are TRBV19 and TRBJ1-1, with 9 nucleotides matching TRBD1. The CDR3 is made up of 15 amino acids. J was trimmed by 0 bases and V by 4 bases; bases with no gene match: 3. Germline lookup yields CDR1 LNHDA and CDR2 SQIVND (reference sequence). The CDR3 sequence: CASSTDRGMNTEAFF. In DNA form, the CDR3 reads TGTGCCAGTAGTACGGACAGGGGCATGAACACTGAAGCTTTCTTT.

The chain joins TRBV9 to TRBJ1-3; D ambiguous. V lost 3 bases and J lost 4, with 17 bases in between. Germline V gene data show CDR1 as SGDLS and CDR2 as YYNGEE. The CDR3 spans 16 residues. This CDR3 reads CASSDRGDGVGNTIYF. In nucleotides, the CDR3 is TGTGCCAGCAGCGACCGGGGAGACGGGGTAGGAAACACCATATATTTT.

The chain has TRBV2 and TRBJ1-2; TRBD1 matches 7 bases. CDR1 and CDR2 (germline): SNHLY, FYNNEI. V was pared by 6 bases and J by 4 bases, with 5 bases of the junction left unmatched. This CDR3 comprises 13 residues. This CDR3 reads CASRAGTAYGYTF. The CDR3 nucleotides are TGTGCCAGCAGGGCAGGGACAGCCTATGGCTACACCTTC.

The chain employs TRBV11-3 and TRBJ2-7, with unresolved D. Germline V CDR1 and CDR2: SGHNT, YENEEA. The CDR3 sequence is 12 residues long. V lost 5 bases and J lost 2, with 7 bases in between. The CDR3 DNA is TGTGCCAGCAGCCACATTACCTACGAGCAGTACTTC. Its translation is CASSHITYEQYF.

The gene calls are TRBV5-1 and TRBJ1-5, with D perhaps TRBD1 (5 bases). Germline CDR1 SGHRS, CDR2 YFSETQ. V was pared by 4 bases and J by 7 bases, with 15 bases between. The CDR3 is 14 residues long. The CDR3 protein is CASSPEWGVQPQHF. Here the CDR3 DNA reads TGCGCCAGCAGCCCCGAATGGGGGGTCCAGCCCCAGCATTTT.

J is TRBJ2-7 and V is TRBV13, with D perhaps matching TRBD1 (6 bases). Germline values: CDR1 PRHDT, CDR2 FYEKMQ (reference sequence). This CDR3 region has 15 residues. Trimming removed 4 bases at V and 6 bases at J, with 19 bases between. The CDR3 nucleotides read TGTGCCAGCAGCTCCTACAGGGTCAGGGGACGCGAGCAGTACTTC. Protein: CASSSYRVRGREQYF. The full variable domain, with the rest looked up from reference TRBV13 and TRBJ2-7, is AAGVIQSPRHLIKEKRETATLKCYPIPRHDTVYWYQQGPGQDPQFLISFYEKMQSDKGSIPDRFSAQQFSDYHSELNMSSLELGDSALYFCASSSYRVRGREQYFGPGTRLTVT.

The chain has TRBV18 and TRBJ1-1; tentatively, D is TRBD1 (6 bases). Trimming took 4 bases from V and 0 from J, leaving 12 bases between them. Germline V gives CDR1 KGHSH, CDR2 LQKENI. CDR3 size: 15 residues. CDR3 region: CASSQHRELNTEAFF. The CDR3 bases are TGTGCCAGCTCACAACACAGGGAACTGAACACTGAAGCTTTCTTT. Filled out from reference TRBV18 and TRBJ1-1, the complete variable domain reads NAGVMQNPRHLVRRRGQEARLRCSPMKGHSHVYWYRQLPEEGLKFMVYLQKENIIDESGMPKERFSAEFPKEGPSILRIQQVVRGDSAAYFCASSQHRELNTEAFFGQGTRLTVV.

Only one count was recorded for this clone. The chain joins TRBV7-3 to TRBJ2-1, with D uncertain. There are 13 residues in the CDR3. V lost 0 bases and J lost 3, with 3 bases in between. Germline V CDR1 and CDR2: SGHTA, FQGTGA. CDR3 in DNA: TGTGCCAGCAGCTTAACGCTCTACAATGAGCAGTTCTTC. Translating it yields CASSLTLYNEQFF.

This chain's CDR3 is CASSPGAGSQTQYF. CDR3 sequence (DNA): TGTGCCAGCAGCCCGGGCGCAGGGAGCCAGACCCAGTACTTC. V is TRBV9 and J is TRBJ2-5, with D perhaps assigned TRBD1 or TRBD2 (5 bases each). This CDR3 is built from 14 residues. CDR1 SGDLS and CDR2 YYNGEE come from the germline V gene. V lost 4 bases and J 6 bases, leaving 16 bases between the germline ends.

This chain connects TRBV9 to TRBJ1-2, with TRBD1 matching over 7 bases. CDR3 size: 13 residues. CDR1 and CDR2 from the germline V gene are SGDLS and YYNGEE. Losses at the gene ends were 3 bases for V and 7 bases for J; bases not matched to a gene: 6. CDR3 residues: CASSDLRDSGYTF. The CDR3 DNA follows: TGTGCCAGCAGCGACCTCCGGGACAGTGGCTACACCTTC.

There are a few counts of this clone. This sequence joins TRBV5-1 and TRBJ2-5, with a tentative D call TRBD1 (6 bases). V was shortened by 1 base and J by 2 bases, with 9 bases between the two germline ends. CDR1 is SGHRS and CDR2 is YFSETQ in the germline V gene. This CDR3 is 14 amino acids long. The CDR3 protein is CASSLLGHQETQYF. CDR3 nucleotide sequence: TGCGCCAGCAGCTTGCTGGGACATCAAGAGACCCAGTACTTC.